This T cell receptor (beta chain) was observed in a study of blood T cell repertoires in COVID-19. With 4 bases clipped from V and 1 base from J, the junction kept 9 bases outside the gene matches. Germline V CDR1 and CDR2: MGHRA, YSYEKL. This CDR3 has 18 amino acids. Generated by immunoSEQ multiplex PCR, the TCRdb table keeps only in-frame clones and is missing some. The table has tens of thousands of clones, over 90% seen once. This sequence joins TRBV4-1 and TRBJ2-5, with 13 bases aligning to TRBD2. The sample was peripheral blood. This clonotype was sampled from a human donor in a cohort sampled during active COVID-19. In nucleotides, the CDR3 is TGCGCCAGCAGCCGCGGACTAGCGGGAGATGGCGCCCAAGAGACCCAGTACTTC. Residues: CASSRGLAGDGAQETQYF.